A single sample is the source of the 27 T cell receptor beta chains below, sequenced in a study of cytomegalovirus exposure and HLA in healthy donors. A multiplex PCR was run with 60 Vbeta primers and 13 Jbeta primers. Profiling relied on immunoSEQ multiplex PCR, and the TCRdb table lists in-frame clones only, not all of them. The table lists under 85,000 clones, around 81% of them singletons. The source material was PBMCs. These receptors were taken from a man aged 35 to 55 in good health and CMV-seronegative.

This chain joins TRBV5-4 and TRBJ2-7; 12 bases agree with TRBD2. CDR1 is SGHNT and CDR2 is YYREEE in the germline V gene (reference sequence). There are 17 residues in the CDR3. The junction had 10 bases not matched to a gene; V was cut back by 4 bases and J by 2 bases. CDR3 nucleotide sequence: TGTGCCAGCAGCCCCCCGACTAGCGGGAGACTACCCTACGAGCAGTACTTC. Translating it yields CASSPPTSGRLPYEQYF. Complete variable domain (other parts from reference TRBV5-4 and TRBJ2-7): ETGVTQSPTHLIKTRGQQVTLRCSSQSGHNTVSWYQQALGQGPQFIFQYYREEENGRGNFPPRFSGLQFPNYSSELNVNALELDDSALYLCASSPPTSGRLPYEQYFGPGTRLTVT.

This rearrangement joins TRBV7-2 to TRBJ1-2, with TRBD1 as a possible D gene (5 bases). Germline-derived CDR1 and CDR2 are SGHTA and FQGNSA. The CDR3 is 16 residues long. V was cut by 1 base and J by 0 bases, with 12 bases left in between. CDR3 amino acids: CASSLGQSGTNYGYTF. The DNA of the CDR3 is TGTGCCAGCAGCTTAGGCCAGTCAGGGACTAACTATGGCTACACCTTC.

This rearrangement joins TRBV6-1 to TRBJ2-1; D ambiguous. V shed 0 bases and J shed 0 bases, with 15 bases lying between them. The CDR3 spans 18 residues. CDR1 is MNHNS and CDR2 is SASEGT in the germline V gene. The CDR3 region is CASSEALQLPSSYNEQFF. As DNA, the CDR3 is TGTGCCAGCAGTGAAGCGCTTCAACTCCCGAGCTCCTACAATGAGCAGTTCTTC.

A note on this clone: The junction and the germline gene differ at one end; a read error may be behind it. The chain couples TRBV7-9 to TRBJ1-5, with a possible D match to TRBD1 (6 bases). Germline V gene data show CDR1 as SEHNR and CDR2 as FQNEAQ (reference sequence). The CDR3 has 17 amino acids. CDR3 residues: CSSSLATGPYSNQPQHF. The CDR3 region has the DNA TGTTCCAGCAGCTTAGCGACAGGCCCTTATAGCAATCAGCCCCAGCATTTT.

In nucleotides, the CDR3 is TGTGCCAGCAGCCCCCTTGGGCCAATTGAAAAACTGTTTTTT. Translated, it gives CASSPLGPIEKLFF. The J gene is TRBJ1-4, the V gene TRBV2; the D is unclear. CDR1 is SNHLY and CDR2 is FYNNEI in the germline V gene. V was trimmed by 6 bases and J by 7 bases, leaving 15 bases between them. There are 14 residues in the CDR3.

The DNA of the CDR3 is TGTGCCAGCAGTTCCGGGAACCTCTATAATTCACCCCTCCACTTT. Amino acids: CASSSGNLYNSPLHF. The rearrangement links TRBV28 to TRBJ1-6, with D uncertain. CDR1 and CDR2 from the germline V gene are MDHEN and SYDVKM. V lost 4 bases and J 3 bases, leaving 10 bases between the germline ends. This CDR3 has 15 amino acids. The complete variable domain, with remaining parts taken from reference TRBV28 and TRBJ1-6, reads DVKVTQSSRYLVKRTGEKVFLECVQDMDHENMFWYRQDPGLGLRLIYFSYDVKMKEKGDIPEGYSVSREKKERFSLILESASTNQTSMYLCASSSGNLYNSPLHFGNGTRLTVT.

In regard to this clone: At one boundary the junction diverges from the germline segment, which might be a read error. The chain recombines TRBV4-2 with TRBJ2-4, with 7 nucleotides matching TRBD1. This CDR3 has 16 residues. The germline gives CDR1 LGHNA, CDR2 YNFKEQ. CDR3 nucleotide sequence: TGTGCCAGCAGCCACGTTGGGACAGCAGCCAAAAACAGTCAGTACTTC. Its protein is CASSHVGTAAKNSQYF.

This clone showed up just a few times. V gene TRBV30 combines with J gene TRBJ1-3; weak D call: TRBD1 (5 bases). This CDR3 spans 15 amino acids. V gave up 4 bases and J gave up 0 bases, with 13 bases separating them. Per germline, CDR1 GTSNPN and CDR2 SVGIG (reference sequence). The CDR3: CAWISLGHSGNTIYF. The DNA of the CDR3 is TGTGCCTGGATTTCCCTCGGACACTCTGGAAACACCATATATTTT. Full variable domain (missing parts from reference TRBV30 and TRBJ1-3): SQTIHQWPATLVQPVGSPLSLECTVEGTSNPNLYWYRQAAGRGLQLLFYSVGIGQISSEVPQNLSASRPQDRQFILSSKKLLLSDSGFYLCAWISLGHSGNTIYFGEGSWLTVV.

CDR3 sequence reads: CASRPTSGSWNEQFF. The DNA of the CDR3 is TGTGCCAGCAGACCGACTAGCGGGAGTTGGAATGAGCAGTTCTTC. The chain is built from TRBV7-2 and TRBJ2-1; TRBD2 matches at 12 bases. CDR3 length: 15 amino acids. The junction had 7 bases not matched to a gene; V was cut back by 6 bases and J by 7 bases. Germline V gene sequence: CDR1 SGHTA, CDR2 FQGNSA.

The J gene is TRBJ2-1, the V gene TRBV18, with D tentatively TRBD1 (5 bases). Trimming removed 10 bases at V and 4 bases at J, with 14 bases between. Germline CDR1 is KGHSH and CDR2 is LQKENI. CDR3 size: 13 residues. CDR3 in DNA: TGTGCCACCACCTCCCGACAGTACAATGAGCAGTTCTTC. Protein product: CATTSRQYNEQFF.

The gene calls are TRBV5-6 and TRBJ1-2; D is undetermined. The CDR3 totals 13 residues. The V gene lost 4 bases and the J gene lost 3 bases, with 10 bases spanning the gap. The germline CDR1 and CDR2 sequences are SGHDT and YYEEEE. The CDR3 DNA is TGTGCCAGCAGCCCCTGGGAGCACTATGGCTACACCTTC. This translates into CASSPWEHYGYTF.

The chain is built from TRBV12-5 and TRBJ1-1; D gene unclear. CDR3 length equals 17 residues. Trimming cost V 2 bases and J 0 bases, with 16 bases left between them. The germline V gene has CDR1 LGHNT and CDR2 FRNRAP. CDR3 protein: CASGLRGLRSMNTEAFF. CDR3 sequence (DNA): TGTGCTAGTGGTTTGCGAGGGTTACGAAGTATGAACACTGAAGCTTTCTTT.

V gene TRBV2 combines with J gene TRBJ2-7, with 7 bases lining up with TRBD1. CDR1 SNHLY and CDR2 FYNNEI come from the germline V gene. This CDR3 spans 13 amino acids. The J segment lost 3 bases and the V segment lost 4 bases, leaving 3 bases of the junction unmatched. The CDR3 loop is CASSVRGIYEQYF. The CDR3 DNA follows: TGTGCCAGCAGTGTCAGGGGGATCTACGAGCAGTACTTC.

V gene TRBV27 combines with J gene TRBJ2-7, with D possibly TRBD1 on 5 matching bases. Germline V gives CDR1 MNHEY, CDR2 SMNVEV (reference sequence). Trimming took 5 bases from V and 2 from J, leaving 13 bases between them. The CDR3 has 14 residues. CDR3 in amino acids: CASSMTAMAYEQYF. In DNA, the CDR3 is TGTGCCAGCAGTATGACAGCTATGGCCTACGAGCAGTACTTC.

The chain combines TRBV19 with TRBJ1-2; 9 nucleotides align to TRBD1. Germline V gene sequence: CDR1 LNHDA, CDR2 SQIVND (reference sequence). This CDR3 is 11 amino acids long. The J segment lost 7 bases and the V segment lost 9 bases, leaving 3 bases of the junction unmatched. DNA for the CDR3: TGTGCCAGCCGGACAGGGGTTGGCTACACCTTC. Translated: CASRTGVGYTF.

This chain links TRBV19 with TRBJ2-2; 14 bases fit TRBD2. CDR1 and CDR2 (germline): LNHDA, SQIVND (reference sequence). The CDR3 length is 19 residues. Germline trimming cut 5 bases from V and 7 bases from J; bases unmatched to any gene: 15. The CDR3 loop is CASSDRAGTSGSVLGELFF. CDR3 bases: TGTGCCAGTAGTGATCGAGCCGGGACTAGCGGGAGCGTCCTCGGGGAGCTGTTTTTT.

The chain carries TRBV7-9 and TRBJ1-1, with D possibly being TRBD1 (5 bases). CDR3 length: 13 residues. CDR1 is SEHNR and CDR2 is FQNEAQ in the germline V gene (reference sequence). Deletions cut 4 bases from V and 4 bases from J, with 10 bases between. The CDR3 spells CASSSGGGTEAFF. The CDR3 region has the DNA TGTGCCAGCAGCTCTGGGGGAGGCACTGAAGCTTTCTTT.

The chain combines TRBV4-2 with TRBJ2-1, with TRBD2 matching over 10 bases. Germline loops: CDR1 LGHNA, CDR2 YNFKEQ. The CDR3 sequence is 15 residues long. With V trimmed by 4 bases and J by 5 bases, 5 bases remained unmatched. CDR3 in DNA: TGTGCCAGCAGCCTGGAGCGGGAGGGTGACAATGAGCAGTTCTTC. Amino acid sequence: CASSLEREGDNEQFF.

This chain connects TRBV6-5 to TRBJ1-4; 7 nucleotides agree with TRBD1. With 3 bases clipped from V and 7 bases from J, the junction kept 5 bases outside the gene matches. This CDR3 has 14 amino acids. Germline V lookup: CDR1 MNHEY, CDR2 SVGAGI. This CDR3 reads CASSYRGGGEKLFF. The CDR3, as DNA: TGTGCCAGCAGTTATCGAGGGGGCGGTGAAAAACTGTTTTTT.

The chain recombines TRBV6-5 with TRBJ2-1; D is undetermined. V lost 0 bases to trimming and J lost 0 bases, with 6 bases between them. CDR1 is MNHEY, CDR2 SVGAGI, per germline. CDR3 length: 15 amino acids. The CDR3 DNA follows: TGTGCCAGCAGTTACTCGGTGAGCTCCTACAATGAGCAGTTCTTC. The encoded protein is CASSYSVSSYNEQFF.

As for this clone: Mismatch with germline at one junction end may stem from a read error. The chain recombines TRBV7-9 with TRBJ2-7; TRBD2 agrees at 13 bases. The CDR3 is 19 residues long. From germline, CDR1 is SEHNR and CDR2 FQNEAQ (reference sequence). CDR3 nucleotide sequence: TGTTCCAGCAGCTTAGCCGGGGGATTACTAGCGGGAGGGCCTGGGGAGCAGTACTTC. Protein sequence: CSSSLAGGLLAGGPGEQYF.

The V and J genes are TRBV7-9 and TRBJ1-2, with D tentatively TRBD1 (5 bases). Germline-derived CDR1 and CDR2 are SEHNR and FQNEAQ (reference sequence). The CDR3 loop spans 12 amino acids. The V gene lost 5 bases and the J gene lost 8 bases, with 12 bases spanning the gap. CDR3 sequence reads: CASSLQEPGYTF. The CDR3 DNA reads as TGTGCCAGCAGCCTACAGGAACCAGGCTACACCTTC.

Remarks on this clone: Germline is not matched at one junction end, which may reflect a read error. V is TRBV7-9 and J is TRBJ2-1; the D is unclear. In germline, CDR1 is SEHNR, CDR2 FQNEAQ (reference sequence). The CDR3 runs to 11 residues. Here the CDR3 DNA reads TGTTCCAGCAGCTCGAACTATGAGCAGTTCTTC. Translating it yields CSSSSNYEQFF.

V and J are TRBV5-1 and TRBJ2-4; 7 positions match TRBD2. V lost 0 bases and J lost 8; bases outside the gene matches: 2. Germline V gives CDR1 SGHRS, CDR2 YFSETQ. This CDR3 region has 13 residues. The CDR3 sequence is CASSLGGRDIQYF. The CDR3 bases are TGCGCCAGCAGCTTGGGAGGGAGGGACATTCAGTACTTC.

J is TRBJ1-5 and V is TRBV5-5; TRBD1 might be the D (5 bases). V lost 2 bases, J lost 4 bases, and 13 bases lay in between. CDR1 is SGHKS and CDR2 is YYEKEE in the germline V gene (reference sequence). CDR3 length equals 15 residues. The CDR3 bases are TGTGCCAGCAGCTTAGGGGTGGGAAGGAATCAGCCCCAGCATTTT. It encodes CASSLGVGRNQPQHF.

V usage is TRBV7-8 and J usage is TRBJ2-7; D unresolved. The V and J ends lost 1 base and 5 bases respectively, with 12 bases between them. This CDR3 is 14 amino acids long. Per the germline V gene, CDR1 is SGHVS and CDR2 is FQNEAQ. DNA for the CDR3: TGTGCCAGCAGCTTAGAGTTTAGTAGTGACGAGCAGTACTTC. This sequence encodes CASSLEFSSDEQYF.

The rearrangement uses TRBV6-6 and TRBJ2-3; 9 bases line up with TRBD1. CDR1 and CDR2 (germline): MNHNY, SVGAGI (reference sequence). The length of the CDR3 is 16 residues. V shed 4 bases, J shed 0 bases, and the junction held 5 bases outside the gene matches. This CDR3 reads CASSFRTGVSTDTQYF. The CDR3 DNA reads as TGTGCCAGCAGTTTCCGGACAGGGGTTAGCACAGATACGCAGTATTTT.